This T cell receptor (beta chain) originates from a study of regulatory T cells in long-lasting Graves disease. Across the study: Newly diagnosed Graves' patients had taken antithyroid drugs under 3 months.

The CDR3 length is 14 residues. Germline V gene sequence: CDR1 MDHEN, CDR2 SYDVKM. Trimming stripped 1 base from V and 7 bases from J, with 11 bases between. According to the study, TCR beta libraries were built with iRepertoire HTBI primers and CDR3-region Arm-PCR. TCRdb re-derived calls from the multiplex PCR reads in MiXCR, one entry per CDR3 protein. The table includes approximately 400,000 distinct CDR3 sequences, around a sixth detected once. Study-level results: Limited sample numbers may have lowered accuracy. Persistent Graves' patients possessed reduced TCR diversity relative to recently diagnosed ones.

This clonotype has at least ten counts. Its specificity is not known. Sample time point: newly diagnosed GD, antithyroid drugs for less than 3 months. PBMC-derived RNA was used for the TCR library. The TCR sequence derives from a female donor with Graves disease. Here the sequenced sample was peripheral blood mononuclear cells (PBMCs), taken at new diagnosis, from a patient treated with antithyroid drugs. This chain joins TRBV28 and TRBJ1-5; possibly TRBD1 for D (5 bases). CDR3 in amino acids: CASSLSGMDQPQHF. CDR3 nucleotide sequence: TGTGCCAGCAGTTTATCAGGGATGGACCAGCCCCAGCATTTT.